Sequencing of this TCR beta chain was carried out in a study of blood T cell repertoires in COVID-19. On the study more broadly: PBMCs, B-cell-depleted T cells, or T cells were the source of the cDNA or gDNA that made up the material.

The CDR3 contains 15 residues. Trimming stripped 6 bases from V and 0 bases from J, with 12 bases between. Germline assignment: CDR1 SNHLY and CDR2 FYNNEI. This clone was seen just once. Profiled with immunoSEQ multiplex PCR; TCRdb holds only in-frame clones, not every one. The table includes approximately 120,000 clones, approximately 90% detected once. The V and J genes are TRBV2 and TRBJ2-1; D is ambiguous. This sequence originates from a human donor in a cohort sampled during active COVID-19. Sequencing was performed on peripheral blood. The CDR3 nucleotides are TGTGCCAGCAGCGCGGAGACCCTCTCCTACAATGAGCAGTTCTTC. This encodes CASSAETLSYNEQFF.